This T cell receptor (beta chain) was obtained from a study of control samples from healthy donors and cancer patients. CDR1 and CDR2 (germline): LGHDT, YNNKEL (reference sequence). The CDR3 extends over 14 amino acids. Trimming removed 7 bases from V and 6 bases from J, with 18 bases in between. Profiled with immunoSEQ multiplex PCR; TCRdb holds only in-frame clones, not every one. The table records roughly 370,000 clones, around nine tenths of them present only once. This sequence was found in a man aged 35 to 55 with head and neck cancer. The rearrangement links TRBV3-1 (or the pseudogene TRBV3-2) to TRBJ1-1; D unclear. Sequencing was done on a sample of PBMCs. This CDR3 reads CASTNTGTTPEAFF. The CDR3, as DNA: TGTGCCAGCACCAACACTGGCACGACCCCTGAAGCTTTCTTT.